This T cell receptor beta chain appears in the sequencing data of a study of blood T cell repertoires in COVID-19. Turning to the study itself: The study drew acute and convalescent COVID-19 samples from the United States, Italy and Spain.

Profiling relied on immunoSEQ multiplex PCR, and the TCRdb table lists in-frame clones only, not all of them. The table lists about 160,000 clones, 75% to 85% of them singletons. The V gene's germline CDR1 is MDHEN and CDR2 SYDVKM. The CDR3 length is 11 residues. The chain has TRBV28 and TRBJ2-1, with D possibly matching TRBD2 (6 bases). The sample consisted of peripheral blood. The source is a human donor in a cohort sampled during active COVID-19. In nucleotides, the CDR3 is TGTGCAGCGATCGGGGGTAGTGAGCAGTTCTTC. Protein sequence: CAAIGGSEQFF.